A few counts support the clone carrying this TCR beta chain. Enrolment of Seattle patients took place during active infection, and they were followed longitudinally. These data are taken from a study of blood T cell repertoires in COVID-19. For the study at large: Samples taken during acute and convalescent COVID-19 were collected in the United States, Italy and Spain. Sources were T cells, B-cell-depleted T cells, or PBMCs; the material itself was cDNA or gDNA.

Original data processing: From reference gene primer amplification, estimates of nucleated cell counts were derived. Assay: immunoSEQ multiplex PCR; the TCRdb copy retains only in-frame clones and omits some. That table is the source of V, J and clone size, and D and trimming were worked out from the DNA. Among fewer than 250,000 clones listed, over 80% were seen once. Germline lookup yields CDR1 SEHNR and CDR2 FQNEAQ (reference sequence). The CDR3 covers 14 residues. The V end was cut by 5 bases, the J end by 2 bases, with 12 bases between. The chain joins TRBV7-9 to TRBJ1-1, with D maybe TRBD1 (6 bases). The sample taken for sequencing was peripheral blood. The receptor was derived from a man in his 60s with COVID-19, enrolled during active disease. The CDR3 spells CASSPDRHNTEAFF. DNA for the CDR3: TGTGCCAGCAGCCCGGACAGACATAACACTGAAGCTTTCTTT.